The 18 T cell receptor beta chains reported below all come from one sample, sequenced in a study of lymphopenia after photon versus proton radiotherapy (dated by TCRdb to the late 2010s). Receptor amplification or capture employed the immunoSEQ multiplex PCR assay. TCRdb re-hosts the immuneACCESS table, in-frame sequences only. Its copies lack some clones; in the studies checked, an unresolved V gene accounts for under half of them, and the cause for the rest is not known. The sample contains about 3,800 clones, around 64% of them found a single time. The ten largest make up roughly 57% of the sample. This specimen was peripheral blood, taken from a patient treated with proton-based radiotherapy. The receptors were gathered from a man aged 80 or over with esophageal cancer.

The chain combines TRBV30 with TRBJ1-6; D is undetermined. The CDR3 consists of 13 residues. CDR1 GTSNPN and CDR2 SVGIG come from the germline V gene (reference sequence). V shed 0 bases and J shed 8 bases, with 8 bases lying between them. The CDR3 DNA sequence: TGTGCCTGGAGTGTACTTGAGGATTCACCCCTCCACTTT. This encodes CAWSVLEDSPLHF.

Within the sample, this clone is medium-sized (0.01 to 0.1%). CDR3 region: CASSQERDNSYEQYF. DNA of the CDR3: TGTGCCAGCAGCCAAGAAAGAGACAATTCCTACGAGCAGTACTTC. The chain carries TRBV4-2 and TRBJ2-7; D is ambiguous. V dropped 0 bases and J dropped 1 base, with 10 bases sitting between them. Germline V lookup: CDR1 LGHNA, CDR2 YNFKEQ. The CDR3 runs to 15 residues.

For the CDR3, the DNA is TGTGCCAGCAGCTTCCACCCGCCGGACAGGACCAATCAGCCCCAGCATTTT. Translated, it gives CASSFHPPDRTNQPQHF. The chain recombines TRBV5-4 with TRBJ1-5; TRBD1 aligns across 7 bases. This CDR3 has 17 residues. With 2 bases clipped from V and 3 bases from J, the junction kept 11 bases outside the gene matches. Germline values: CDR1 SGHNT, CDR2 YYREEE (reference sequence). The variable domain in full, completed from reference TRBV5-4 and TRBJ1-5, reads ETGVTQSPTHLIKTRGQQVTLRCSSQSGHNTVSWYQQALGQGPQFIFQYYREEENGRGNFPPRFSGLQFPNYSSELNVNALELDDSALYLCASSFHPPDRTNQPQHFGDGTRLSIL.

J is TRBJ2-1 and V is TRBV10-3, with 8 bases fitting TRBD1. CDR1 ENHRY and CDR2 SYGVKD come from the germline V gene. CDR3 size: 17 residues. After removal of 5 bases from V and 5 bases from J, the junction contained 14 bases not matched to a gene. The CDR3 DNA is TGTGCCATCAGTCCCAAACTGACAGGGGTCAGTCACAATGAGCAGTTCTTC. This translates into CAISPKLTGVSHNEQFF.

CDR3 amino acids: CASSLGAGDNEQFF. The DNA for the CDR3 is TGTGCCAGCAGCTTGGGGGCGGGGGACAATGAGCAGTTCTTC. This sequence joins TRBV5-6 and TRBJ2-1; 7 nucleotides match TRBD2. The CDR3 loop spans 14 amino acids. V lost 0 bases to trimming and J lost 5 bases; unmatched junction nucleotides: 2. The germline gives CDR1 SGHDT, CDR2 YYEEEE.

The CDR3 nucleotides read TGTGCCAGCAGAGAAACAGGGGGGGGAGCTTTCTTT. Its protein product is CASRETGGGAFF. V and J are TRBV7-8 and TRBJ1-1; TRBD1 agrees at 8 bases. The CDR3 is 12 amino acids. The V segment lost 6 bases and the J segment 10 bases; nucleotides outside the gene matches: 7. The germline V gene encodes CDR1 SGHVS and CDR2 FQNEAQ.

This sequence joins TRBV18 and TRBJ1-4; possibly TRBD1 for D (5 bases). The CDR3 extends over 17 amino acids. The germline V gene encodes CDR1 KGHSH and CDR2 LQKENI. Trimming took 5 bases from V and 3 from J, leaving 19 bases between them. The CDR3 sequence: CASSSFTIGGSNEKLFF. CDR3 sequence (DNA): TGTGCCAGCTCATCATTCACCATTGGGGGATCTAATGAAAAACTGTTTTTT.

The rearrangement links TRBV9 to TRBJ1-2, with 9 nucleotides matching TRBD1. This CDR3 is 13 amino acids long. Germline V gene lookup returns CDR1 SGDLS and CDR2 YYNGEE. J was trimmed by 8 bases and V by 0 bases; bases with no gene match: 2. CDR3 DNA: TGTGCCAGCAGCGTAGGGACAGGGGTCGGCTACACCTTC. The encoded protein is CASSVGTGVGYTF.

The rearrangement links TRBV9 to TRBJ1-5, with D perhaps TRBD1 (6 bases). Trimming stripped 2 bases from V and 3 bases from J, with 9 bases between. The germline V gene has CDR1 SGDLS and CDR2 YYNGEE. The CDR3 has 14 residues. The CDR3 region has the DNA TGTGCCAGCAGCGTCGGACAGCTCAATCAGCCCCAGCATTTT. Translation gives CASSVGQLNQPQHF.

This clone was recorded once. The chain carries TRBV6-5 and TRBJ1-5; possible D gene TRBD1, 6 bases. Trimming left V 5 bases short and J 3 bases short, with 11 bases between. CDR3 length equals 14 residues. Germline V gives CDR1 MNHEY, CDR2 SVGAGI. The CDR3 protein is CASSQQGPNQPQHF. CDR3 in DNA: TGTGCCAGCAGTCAACAGGGTCCCAATCAGCCCCAGCATTTT.

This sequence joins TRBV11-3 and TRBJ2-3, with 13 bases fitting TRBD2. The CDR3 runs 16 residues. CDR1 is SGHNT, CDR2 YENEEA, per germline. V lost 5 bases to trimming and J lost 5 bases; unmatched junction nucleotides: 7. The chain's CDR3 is CASSPPGTSGEDTQYF. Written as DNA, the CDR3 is TGTGCCAGCAGCCCACCAGGGACTAGCGGGGAAGATACGCAGTATTTT.

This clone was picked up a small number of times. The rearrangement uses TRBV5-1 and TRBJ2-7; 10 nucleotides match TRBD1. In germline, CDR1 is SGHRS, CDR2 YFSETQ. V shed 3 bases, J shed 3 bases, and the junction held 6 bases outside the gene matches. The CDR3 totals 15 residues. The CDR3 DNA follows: TGCGCCAGCAGCTCAAGGGGGGACAGGGGCTACGAGCAGTACTTC. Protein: CASSSRGDRGYEQYF.

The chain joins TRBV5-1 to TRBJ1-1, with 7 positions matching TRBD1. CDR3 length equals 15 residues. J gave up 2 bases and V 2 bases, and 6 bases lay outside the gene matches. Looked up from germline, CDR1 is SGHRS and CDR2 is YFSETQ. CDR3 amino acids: CASSFDRTGNTEAFF. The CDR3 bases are TGCGCCAGCAGCTTTGACAGGACAGGCAACACTGAAGCTTTCTTT.

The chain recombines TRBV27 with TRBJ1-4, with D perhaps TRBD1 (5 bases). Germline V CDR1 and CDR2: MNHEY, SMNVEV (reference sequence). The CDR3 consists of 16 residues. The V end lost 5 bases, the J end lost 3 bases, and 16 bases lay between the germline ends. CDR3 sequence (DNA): TGTGCCAGCAGTCCCGATTTGCGGGGGGCTAATGAAAAACTGTTTTTT. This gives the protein CASSPDLRGANEKLFF.

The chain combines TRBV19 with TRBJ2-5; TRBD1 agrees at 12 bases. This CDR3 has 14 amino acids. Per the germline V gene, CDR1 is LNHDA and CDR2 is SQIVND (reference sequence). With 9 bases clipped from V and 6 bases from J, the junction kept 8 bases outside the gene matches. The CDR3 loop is CASAGTGGQKTQYF. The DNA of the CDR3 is TGTGCCAGCGCCGGGACAGGGGGCCAGAAGACCCAGTACTTC.

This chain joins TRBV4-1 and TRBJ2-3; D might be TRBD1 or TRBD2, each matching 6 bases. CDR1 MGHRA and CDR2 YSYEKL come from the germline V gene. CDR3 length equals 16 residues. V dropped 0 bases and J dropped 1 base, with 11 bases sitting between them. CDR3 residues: CASSQERRGGTDTQYF. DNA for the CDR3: TGCGCCAGCAGCCAAGAACGGAGGGGGGGCACAGATACGCAGTATTTT.

CDR3 in DNA: TGTGCCAGCAGCGGTGACAGGGGGCTTGTGGATTCACCCCTCCACTTT. Its protein product is CASSGDRGLVDSPLHF. The chain joins TRBV5-6 to TRBJ1-6; 10 positions match TRBD1. Germline V CDR1 and CDR2: SGHDT, YYEEEE. CDR3 length: 16 amino acids. The J segment lost 8 bases and the V segment lost 4 bases, leaving 9 bases of the junction unmatched. The variable domain in full, completed from reference TRBV5-6 and TRBJ1-6, reads DAGVTQSPTHLIKTRGQQVTLRCSPKSGHDTVSWYQQALGQGPQFIFQYYEEEERQRGNFPDRFSGHQFPNYSSELNVNALLLGDSALYLCASSGDRGLVDSPLHFGNGTRLTVT.

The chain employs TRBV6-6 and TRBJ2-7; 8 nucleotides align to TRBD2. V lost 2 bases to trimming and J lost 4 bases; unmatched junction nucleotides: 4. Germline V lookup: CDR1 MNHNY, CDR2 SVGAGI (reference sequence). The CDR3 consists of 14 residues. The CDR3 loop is CASSYRGGLYEQYF. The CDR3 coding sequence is TGTGCCAGCAGTTACCGCGGGGGGCTATACGAGCAGTACTTC.